The text below deals with one T cell receptor beta chain. The target antigen is unknown. Staff drew roughly 10 milliliters of peripheral blood from each donor. The data originate from a study of blood T cells in healthy people across ages. Study-wide results and limits: The fall in TCR beta diversity per million T cells was roughly linear with age. TCR beta diversity tracked closely with naive T cell percentage.

It was with a sample-barcoded 5' primer and a J-beta primer mix that a second PCR of roughly 6 to 12 cycles was run. Tagging of each cDNA molecule was performed by a template-switch adaptor with 12 random nucleotides. TCRdb re-derived calls from the 5' RACE reads in MiXCR, one entry per CDR3 protein. The sample shows roughly 790,000 distinct CDR3 sequences, 40% to 45% of them seen only once. The CDR3 loop spans 14 amino acids. Germline CDR1 WSHSY, CDR2 SAAADI. The ends were cut back, 5 bases at V and 4 bases at J, with 15 bases in the middle. The sample comprised blood. The chain joins TRBV10-2 to TRBJ2-7; the D gene is possibly TRBD1 (6 bases). The source of this sequence is a woman aged 55-69 years in good health. In DNA, the CDR3 is TGCGCCAGCAGTAGAGACAGGTCGGGATACGAGCAGTACTTC. This codes for CASSRDRSGYEQYF.